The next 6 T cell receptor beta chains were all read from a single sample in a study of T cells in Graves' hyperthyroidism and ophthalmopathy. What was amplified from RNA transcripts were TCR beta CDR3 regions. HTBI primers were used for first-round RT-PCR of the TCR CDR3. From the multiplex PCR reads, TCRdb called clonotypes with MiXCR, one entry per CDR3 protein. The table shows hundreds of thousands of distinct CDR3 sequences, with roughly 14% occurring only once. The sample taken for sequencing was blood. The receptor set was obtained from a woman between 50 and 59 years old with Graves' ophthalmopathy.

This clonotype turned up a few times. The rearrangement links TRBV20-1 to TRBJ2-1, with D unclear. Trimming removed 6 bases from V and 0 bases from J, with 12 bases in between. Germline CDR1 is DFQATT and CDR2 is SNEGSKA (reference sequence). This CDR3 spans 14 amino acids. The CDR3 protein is CSAGSRSSYNEQFF. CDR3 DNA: TGCAGTGCGGGTTCCAGAAGCTCCTACAATGAGCAGTTCTTC.

The CDR3 spells CASSPQPAGGTYF. DNA for the CDR3: TGTGCCAGCTCACCACAGCCAGCGGGGGGCACGTATTTT. The gene calls are TRBV18 and TRBJ2-3, with 9 bases identical to TRBD2. This CDR3 comprises 13 residues. CDR1 and CDR2 (germline): KGHSH, LQKENI. V was pared by 1 base and J by 14 bases, with 7 bases of the junction left unmatched. Full variable domain (outside the CDR3, taken from reference TRBV18 and TRBJ2-3): NAGVMQNPRHLVRRRGQEARLRCSPMKGHSHVYWYRQLPEEGLKFMVYLQKENIIDESGMPKERFSAEFPKEGPSILRIQQVVRGDSAAYFCASSPQPAGGTYFGPGTRLTVL.

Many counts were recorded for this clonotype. CDR3 sequence reads: CASSDPLRTQGNGELFF. In nucleotides, the CDR3 is TGTGCCAGTAGCGACCCATTGAGGACACAGGGCAACGGGGAGCTGTTTTTT. V gene TRBV19 combines with J gene TRBJ2-2, with D tentatively TRBD1 (6 bases). The CDR3 contains 17 residues. Germline loops: CDR1 LNHDA, CDR2 SQIVND (reference sequence). The V end was cut by 6 bases, the J end by 7 bases, with 24 bases between.

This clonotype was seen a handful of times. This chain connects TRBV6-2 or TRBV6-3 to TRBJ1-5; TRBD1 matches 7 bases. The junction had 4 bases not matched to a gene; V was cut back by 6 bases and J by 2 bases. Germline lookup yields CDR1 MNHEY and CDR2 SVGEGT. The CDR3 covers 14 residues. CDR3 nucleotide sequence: TGTGCCAGCAGAGACGGGACAGGCAATCAGCCCCAGCATTTT. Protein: CASRDGTGNQPQHF.

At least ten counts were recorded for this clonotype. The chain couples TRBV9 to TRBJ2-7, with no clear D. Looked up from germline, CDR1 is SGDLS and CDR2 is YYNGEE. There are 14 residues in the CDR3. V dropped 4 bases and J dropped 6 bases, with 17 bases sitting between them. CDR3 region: CASSPQSILSEQYF. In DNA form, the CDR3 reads TGTGCCAGCAGCCCCCAGAGTATCCTAAGCGAGCAGTACTTC.

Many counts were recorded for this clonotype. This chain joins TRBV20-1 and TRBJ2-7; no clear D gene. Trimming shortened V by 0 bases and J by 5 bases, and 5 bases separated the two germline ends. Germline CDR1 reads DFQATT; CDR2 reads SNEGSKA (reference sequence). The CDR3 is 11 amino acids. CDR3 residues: CSARDIDEQYF. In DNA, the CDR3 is TGCAGTGCTAGAGATATCGACGAGCAGTACTTC.